The clone carrying this T cell receptor beta chain was found many times. First-strand cDNA relied on TRAV- and TRBV-specific primers spanning alpha and beta chains. TCR amplification used roughly 18 PCR cycles, a constant-region primer and a V-primer adapter. TCRdb re-derived calls from the reads in MiXCR, one entry per CDR3 protein. The sample lists some 88,000 distinct CDR3 sequences, more than 8.5% seen once, with 1% in the top ten. This sample is drawn from a study of low-dose radiotherapy and immunotherapy resistance in tumors. As for time point: before trial treatment. V was pared by 5 bases and J by 5 bases, with 9 bases between. There are 13 residues in the CDR3.

The source of this sequence is a male donor with prostate cancer. The chain links TRBV12-3 or TRBV12-4 to TRBJ2-2, with D unresolved. The source was PBMCs, collected before treatment. In nucleotides, the CDR3 is TGTGCCAGCAGTCCCCCCCCGACCGGGGAGCTGTTTTTT. Translating it yields CASSPPPTGELFF.